This T cell receptor (beta chain) was obtained from a study of blood T cell repertoires in COVID-19. The wider study: Specimens from acute and convalescent COVID-19 originated in the United States, Italy and Spain. From T cells, B-cell-depleted T cells, or PBMCs came the material, which was cDNA or gDNA.

The V and J ends lost 4 bases and 0 bases respectively, with 10 bases between them. This CDR3 is built from 14 residues. Germline V lookup: CDR1 GTSNPN, CDR2 SVGIG (reference sequence). Measured with immunoSEQ multiplex PCR; TCRdb has only the in-frame clones, and not every one. Among around 430,000 clones listed, 88% were seen once. This clone appeared once. V and J are TRBV30 and TRBJ2-1, with D unclear. This clonotype was sampled from a woman between 45 and 60 years old with COVID-19, enrolled during active disease. The sample was peripheral blood. This CDR3 reads CAWTFGFSYNEQFF. CDR3 sequence (DNA): TGTGCCTGGACCTTCGGGTTCTCCTACAATGAGCAGTTCTTC.